This TCR beta chain is from a study of blood T cell repertoires in COVID-19. On the study more broadly: Researchers got acute and convalescent COVID-19 samples from the United States, Italy and Spain. From T cells, B-cell-depleted T cells, or PBMCs came the material, which was cDNA or gDNA.

Original analysis: Researchers report that nucleated cell counts were estimated from reference gene primer amplification. Sequenced by immunoSEQ multiplex PCR; TCRdb stores in-frame clones only, minus some. V, J and clone size are taken as reported in that table, and D and trimming were inferred from the DNA itself. The sample yields around 130,000 clones, about 89% seen once. Germline V gene lookup returns CDR1 MDHEN and CDR2 SYDVKM. The length of the CDR3 is 16 residues. V gave up 5 bases and J gave up 4 bases; unmatched junction bases: 4. The sequencing sample was made of peripheral blood. The gene calls are TRBV28 and TRBJ2-1; 14 bases line up with TRBD2. This receptor was identified in a woman aged 55-70 years with acute or convalescent COVID-19. CDR3 nucleotides: TGTGCCAGCAGTGCGACTAGCGGGAGGGTATACAATGAGCAGTTCTTC. Encoded protein: CASSATSGRVYNEQFF. Full variable domain (remainder filled in from reference TRBV28 and TRBJ2-1): DVKVTQSSRYLVKRTGEKVFLECVQDMDHENMFWYRQDPGLGLRLIYFSYDVKMKEKGDIPEGYSVSREKKERFSLILESASTNQTSMYLCASSATSGRVYNEQFFGPGTRLTVL.